Presented here are 6 T cell receptor beta chains from one specimen sequenced in a study of blood T cell repertoires in COVID-19. Sequenced by immunoSEQ multiplex PCR; TCRdb stores in-frame clones only, minus some. Of about 240,000 clones in the sample, around 83% were seen once. Input material: peripheral blood. The receptors stem from an elderly woman with acute or convalescent COVID-19.

V and J are TRBV24-1 and TRBJ2-5; TRBD2 aligns across 9 bases. The germline CDR1 and CDR2 sequences are KGHDR and SFDVKD. The trim removed 3 bases at V and 5 bases at J, leaving 9 bases unmatched. This CDR3 has 16 amino acids. The CDR3 protein is CATSDPRGGLLETQYF. The CDR3 bases are TGTGCCACCAGTGATCCGCGGGGGGGCCTGTTGGAGACCCAGTACTTC.

The genes are TRBV28 and TRBJ2-7; D perhaps matches TRBD2 (5 bases). The CDR3 is made up of 15 amino acids. Per the germline V gene, CDR1 is MDHEN and CDR2 is SYDVKM. Trimming pared 3 bases from V and 3 bases from J, leaving 15 bases between. DNA for the CDR3: TGTGCCAGCAGTTTGGAAGAGGGCAGCCTCTACGAGCAGTACTTC. Amino acids: CASSLEEGSLYEQYF.

This clone was recorded once. This chain uses TRBV2 with TRBJ1-1; weak D call: TRBD1 (5 bases). Germline CDR1 reads SNHLY; CDR2 reads FYNNEI. The CDR3 totals 14 residues. The V gene lost 4 bases and the J gene lost 1 base, with 10 bases spanning the gap. The CDR3 protein is CASSGRGTNTEAFF. In DNA form, the CDR3 reads TGTGCCAGCAGTGGACGCGGGACGAACACTGAAGCTTTCTTT. Together with reference TRBV2 and TRBJ1-1, the CDR3 gives the full variable domain: EPEVTQTPSHQVTQMGQEVILRCVPISNHLYFYWYRQILGQKVEFLVSFYNNEISEKSEIFDDQFSVERPDGSNFTLKIRSTKLEDSAMYFCASSGRGTNTEAFFGQGTRLTVV.

The gene calls are TRBV30 and TRBJ1-1; no reliable D call. Germline V lookup: CDR1 GTSNPN, CDR2 SVGIG (reference sequence). V shed 3 bases and J shed 1 base, with 6 bases lying between them. This CDR3 comprises 12 residues. DNA of the CDR3: TGTGCCTGGAGACAGACGAACACTGAAGCTTTCTTT. This gives the protein CAWRQTNTEAFF.

This clone has a handful of counts. The rearrangement joins TRBV30 to TRBJ1-1; maybe TRBD1 (6 bases). The CDR3 is 11 amino acids. The V end lost 5 bases, the J end lost 4 bases, and 8 bases lay between the germline ends. Germline CDR1 is GTSNPN and CDR2 is SVGIG (reference sequence). CDR3 DNA sequence: TGTGCCTGGTCAGGGGTCACTGAAGCTTTCTTT. Protein sequence: CAWSGVTEAFF. Filled out from reference TRBV30 and TRBJ1-1, the complete variable domain reads SQTIHQWPATLVQPVGSPLSLECTVEGTSNPNLYWYRQAAGRGLQLLFYSVGIGQISSEVPQNLSASRPQDRQFILSSKKLLLSDSGFYLCAWSGVTEAFFGQGTRLTVV.

This clone was counted a few times. This chain joins TRBV18 and TRBJ2-3; 7 nucleotides agree with TRBD1. The V gene's germline CDR1 is KGHSH and CDR2 LQKENI. J lost 1 base, V lost 2 bases, and 3 bases had no gene match. This CDR3 spans 15 amino acids. CDR3 region: CASSPNRGGTDTQYF. The CDR3 bases are TGTGCCAGCTCACCAAACAGGGGTGGCACAGATACGCAGTATTTT. The full variable domain, with the rest looked up from reference TRBV18 and TRBJ2-3, is NAGVMQNPRHLVRRRGQEARLRCSPMKGHSHVYWYRQLPEEGLKFMVYLQKENIIDESGMPKERFSAEFPKEGPSILRIQQVVRGDSAAYFCASSPNRGGTDTQYFGPGTRLTVL.